These 8 T cell receptor beta chains were all obtained from the same sample, sequenced in a study of blood T cell repertoires in COVID-19. Sequencing was performed with immunoSEQ multiplex PCR; in TCRdb, only in-frame clones are kept and a portion is missing. The top ten hold around 2.4% of the sample, which has about 170,000 clones, more than 65% seen once. Sequenced input: peripheral blood. The receptor source for this set is a human donor with acute or convalescent COVID-19. The donor label of this sample is uncertain.

J is TRBJ2-1 and V is TRBV11-2; D possibly corresponds to TRBD1 (6 bases). Germline V lookup: CDR1 SGHAT, CDR2 FQNNGV. This CDR3 is 17 amino acids long. The V and J ends lost 0 bases and 5 bases respectively, with 17 bases between them. CDR3 nucleotide sequence: TGTGCCAGCAGCTTAGATCGGTGGGGGCTATCAGACAATGAGCAGTTCTTC. Residues: CASSLDRWGLSDNEQFF.

This chain connects TRBV7-8 to TRBJ2-7; 7 nucleotides match TRBD2. The CDR3 is 15 residues long. Germline CDR1 SGHVS, CDR2 FQNEAQ. With 7 bases clipped from V and 7 bases from J, the junction kept 16 bases outside the gene matches. CDR3 amino acids: CASTPRGASGGEQYF. CDR3 coding DNA: TGTGCCAGCACCCCTAGAGGGGCTAGCGGTGGGGAGCAGTACTTC.

The chain employs TRBV2 and TRBJ2-1; 7 bases line up with TRBD2. CDR1 and CDR2 from the germline V gene are SNHLY and FYNNEI. The junction had 4 bases not matched to a gene; V was cut back by 8 bases and J by 6 bases. This CDR3 spans 12 amino acids. Written as DNA, the CDR3 is TGTGCCAGCGGGGGGGATAGCAATGAGCAGTTCTTC. Translation: CASGGDSNEQFF.

The V gene is TRBV5-1, the J gene TRBJ2-2; TRBD2 agrees at 8 bases. The trim removed 2 bases at V and 4 bases at J, leaving 7 bases unmatched. The CDR3 totals 16 residues. Looked up from germline, CDR1 is SGHRS and CDR2 is YFSETQ. For the CDR3, the DNA is TGCGCCAGCAGCTTAATGGGACTAGGGGCCACCGGGGAGCTGTTTTTT. Translated: CASSLMGLGATGELFF.

To note about this clone: Germline and junction disagree at one end, which may indicate a read error. This chain uses TRBV5-1 with TRBJ1-1; TRBD1 aligns across 10 bases. CDR1 is SGHRS, CDR2 YFSETQ, per germline. This CDR3 region has 17 residues. CDR3 region: CASSYWGTGATNAEAFF. The CDR3 nucleotides are TGCGCCAGCAGCTATTGGGGGACAGGGGCGACGAACGCTGAAGCTTTCTTT.

The rearrangement joins TRBV19 to TRBJ1-2; TRBD1 is a possible D gene (6 bases). V gave up 1 base and J gave up 7 bases, with 7 bases separating them. This CDR3 comprises 12 residues. Germline CDR1 is LNHDA and CDR2 is SQIVND (reference sequence). The DNA of the CDR3 is TGTGCCAGTAGTATAGTGGGGGCTGGCTACACCTTC. This codes for CASSIVGAGYTF. Together with reference TRBV19 and TRBJ1-2, the CDR3 gives the full variable domain: DGGITQSPKYLFRKEGQNVTLSCEQNLNHDAMYWYRQDPGQGLRLIYYSQIVNDFQKGDIAEGYSVSREKKESFPLTVTSAQKNPTAFYLCASSIVGAGYTFGSGTRLTVV.

The chain combines TRBV20-1 with TRBJ1-1, with a weak D call TRBD1 (5 bases). Trimming removed 3 bases at V and 4 bases at J, with 27 bases between. This CDR3 comprises 18 residues. Germline V gene lookup returns CDR1 DFQATT and CDR2 SNEGSKA (reference sequence). As DNA, the CDR3 is TGCAGTGCTAGTGAAAAGGGTCGAGAATTCCGGGGGATCACTGAAGCTTTCTTT. This translates into CSASEKGREFRGITEAFF.

The chain combines TRBV5-1 with TRBJ2-1, with D perhaps TRBD1 (5 bases). V shed 1 base and J shed 0 bases, with 8 bases lying between them. Germline loops: CDR1 SGHRS, CDR2 YFSETQ. The CDR3 extends over 15 amino acids. The CDR3 sequence is CASSLSQGSYNEQFF. The DNA of the CDR3 is TGCGCCAGCAGCTTGTCTCAGGGCTCCTACAATGAGCAGTTCTTC.